This T cell receptor beta chain is drawn from a study of monozygotic twins with cystic fibrosis. Study-wide points: Low clonality (median about 0.0095) suggested a mostly naive repertoire.

Worth noting for this clone: Its antigen is not identified.

CDR1 and CDR2 (germline): KGHSY, FQNENV. The length of the CDR3 is 15 residues. Germline trimming cut 5 bases from V and 6 bases from J; bases unmatched to any gene: 9. Sequencing was performed with immunoSEQ multiplex PCR; in TCRdb, only in-frame clones are kept and a portion is missing. The sample has around 25,000 clones, approximately 96% seen once. This clonotype was obtained from a girl aged 2-10 years with cystic fibrosis. This chain links TRBV16 with TRBJ2-2; TRBD1 matches at 7 bases. The specimen sequenced was blood. As DNA, the CDR3 is TGTGCCAGCAGCGACGAGGGGGCCCTCTCCGGGGAGCTGTTTTTT. This translates into CASSDEGALSGELFF. Looking up the rest from reference TRBV16 and TRBJ2-2 gives the full variable domain: GEEVAQTPKHLVRGEGQKAKLYCAPIKGHSYVFWYQQVLKNEFKFLISFQNENVFDETGMPKERFSAKCLPNSPCSLEIQATKLEDSAVYFCASSDEGALSGELFFGEGSRLTVL.